The rows below give T cell receptor beta chains drawn from one sample of a study of blood T cell repertoires in COVID-19. TCRdb keeps only in-frame clones here, not all; method: immunoSEQ multiplex PCR. The sample lists roughly 250,000 clones, 85% to 90% occurring once. Sequenced input: PBMCs or T cells enriched from blood (not recorded which). The receptor source for this set is a woman in her late teens or twenties who had recovered from COVID-19. Both conserved end residues are part of each CDR3. The D gene is left open where the match is weak. Part of the rows lack a size; the others show once, few, many or a class for expanded clones.

abundance: .
j_gene: TRBJ2-5
v_gene: TRBV5-1
d_gene: .
CDR3nt: TGCGCCAGCAGCTTGGTCGGGATTCATGAGACCCAGTACTTC
CDR3aa: CASSLVGIHETQYF

abundance: .
j_gene: TRBJ2-1
v_gene: TRBV10-1
d_gene: TRBD2
CDR3nt: TGCGCCAGCAGTGATTCGCGGGGAGCGGGGGGTATGAATGAGCAGTTCTTC
CDR3aa: CASSDSRGAGGMNEQFF

abundance: .
j_gene: TRBJ1-4
v_gene: TRBV18
d_gene: .
CDR3nt: TGTGCCAGCTCCCCTTCACGAGATGAAAAACTGTTTTTT
CDR3aa: CASSPSRDEKLFF

abundance: .
j_gene: TRBJ1-1
v_gene: TRBV6-5
d_gene: TRBD1
CDR3nt: TGTGCCAGCAGTTACTCCCCACAGGGGATGAACACTGAAGCTTTCTTT
CDR3aa: CASSYSPQGMNTEAFF

abundance: .
j_gene: TRBJ1-2
v_gene: TRBV7-9
d_gene: .
CDR3nt: TGTGCCAGCAGCACGGGACTTAACTATGGCTACACCTTC
CDR3aa: CASSTGLNYGYTF

abundance: .
j_gene: TRBJ2-7
v_gene: TRBV19
d_gene: TRBD1
CDR3nt: TGTGCCAGTAGTACTGGGACAGGCCGCTACTCCTACGAGCAGTACTTC
CDR3aa: CASSTGTGRYSYEQYF

abundance: .
j_gene: TRBJ1-1
v_gene: TRBV18
d_gene: .
CDR3nt: TGTGCCAGCTCACCACGCGGGGGGACTGAAGCTTTCTTT
CDR3aa: CASSPRGGTEAFF

abundance: .
j_gene: TRBJ2-2
v_gene: TRBV5-1
d_gene: TRBD1
CDR3nt: TGCGCCAGCAGCAGGCTGGGGGGACAGGGTGAAACCGGGGAGCTGTTTTTT
CDR3aa: CASSRLGGQGETGELFF

abundance: .
j_gene: TRBJ1-2
v_gene: TRBV7-9
d_gene: .
CDR3nt: TGTGCCAGCAGCTTAGAATTCGGGGGGCAGAGGGGCTACACCTTC
CDR3aa: CASSLEFGGQRGYTF

abundance: .
j_gene: TRBJ1-2
v_gene: TRBV5-1
d_gene: .
CDR3nt: TGCGCCAGCAGCCATGGACTAAAAGGGCTATGGAGCTACACCTTC
CDR3aa: CASSHGLKGLWSYTF

abundance: .
j_gene: TRBJ2-2
v_gene: TRBV11-2
d_gene: TRBD1
CDR3nt: TGTGCCAGCAGCGTGCGGACAGGGGTTCCCGGGGAGCTGTTTTTT
CDR3aa: CASSVRTGVPGELFF

abundance: .
j_gene: TRBJ1-5
v_gene: TRBV19
d_gene: .
CDR3nt: TGTGCCAGTAGTATAGCTGGAGTTAATCAGCCCCAGCATTTT
CDR3aa: CASSIAGVNQPQHF

abundance: .
j_gene: TRBJ1-2
v_gene: TRBV27
d_gene: TRBD1
CDR3nt: TGTGCCAGGACAGGGCACTATGGCTACACCTTC
CDR3aa: CARTGHYGYTF

abundance: .
j_gene: TRBJ2-7
v_gene: TRBV12-5
d_gene: TRBD1
CDR3nt: TGTGCTAGTGGCCCAGGGGGACAGGGTGACGAGCAGTACTTC
CDR3aa: CASGPGGQGDEQYF

abundance: .
j_gene: TRBJ1-6
v_gene: TRBV19
d_gene: .
CDR3nt: TGTGCCAGTAGACAGGACATTAATTCACCCCTCCACTTT
CDR3aa: CASRQDINSPLHF

abundance: .
j_gene: TRBJ1-6
v_gene: TRBV5-1
d_gene: .
CDR3nt: TGCGCCAGCAGAATTGACGGGGAGGGGTCACCCCTCCACTTT
CDR3aa: CASRIDGEGSPLHF

abundance: .
j_gene: TRBJ2-3
v_gene: TRBV14
d_gene: .
CDR3nt: TGTGCCAGCAGCCAAGTTGGAGAGGTTTTTAGCACAGATACGCAGTATTTT
CDR3aa: CASSQVGEVFSTDTQYF

abundance: .
j_gene: TRBJ1-2
v_gene: TRBV13
d_gene: .
CDR3nt: TGTGCCAGCAGCTCGGAGGAATATGGCTACACCTTC
CDR3aa: CASSSEEYGYTF

abundance: .
j_gene: TRBJ1-2
v_gene: TRBV11-2
d_gene: TRBD1
CDR3nt: TGTGCCAGCAGCCGACGCGGGACAGGCGTAGAGGGCTACACCTTC
CDR3aa: CASSRRGTGVEGYTF

abundance: .
j_gene: TRBJ1-1
v_gene: TRBV3-1/TRBV3-2
d_gene: TRBD1
CDR3nt: TGTGCCAGCAGCCAAGAGGGACAGGGAGGTACTGAAGCTTTCTTT
CDR3aa: CASSQEGQGGTEAFF

abundance: .
j_gene: TRBJ1-5
v_gene: TRBV5-1
d_gene: .
CDR3nt: TGCGCCAGCAGCCCCGGGGACACCGATCAGCCCCAGCATTTT
CDR3aa: CASSPGDTDQPQHF

abundance: .
j_gene: TRBJ1-2
v_gene: TRBV2
d_gene: .
CDR3nt: TGTGCCAGTACAGGGTACTATGGCTACACCTTC
CDR3aa: CASTGYYGYTF

abundance: once
j_gene: TRBJ2-7
v_gene: TRBV27
d_gene: .
CDR3nt: TGTGCCAGCAGTTTAGTGGGGTCAGGGCAGGTGCAGTACTTC
CDR3aa: CASSLVGSGQVQYF

abundance: .
j_gene: TRBJ1-1
v_gene: TRBV30
d_gene: .
CDR3nt: TGTGCCTGGAGTCTACAGAGATCGAACACTGAAGCTTTCTTT
CDR3aa: CAWSLQRSNTEAFF

abundance: .
j_gene: TRBJ2-3
v_gene: TRBV4-1
d_gene: .
CDR3nt: TGCGCCAGCAGCCAAGTTAAGGGGTTAACAGATACGCAGTATTTT
CDR3aa: CASSQVKGLTDTQYF

abundance: .
j_gene: TRBJ1-3
v_gene: TRBV3-1/TRBV3-2
d_gene: .
CDR3nt: TGTGCCAGCAGCCAAGATGGGACACCGGGAAACACCATATATTTT
CDR3aa: CASSQDGTPGNTIYF

abundance: .
j_gene: TRBJ1-5
v_gene: TRBV6-5
d_gene: TRBD1
CDR3nt: TGTGCCAGCAGTTTACAGGGGAGCAATCAGCCCCAGCATTTT
CDR3aa: CASSLQGSNQPQHF

abundance: .
j_gene: TRBJ2-1
v_gene: TRBV7-9
d_gene: .
CDR3nt: TGTGCCAGCATGAATCAAAGGGGTGAGCAGTTCTTC
CDR3aa: CASMNQRGEQFF

abundance: .
j_gene: TRBJ2-7
v_gene: TRBV18
d_gene: .
CDR3nt: TGTGCCAGCTCACCAAACAGGGATAGCGAGCAGTACTTC
CDR3aa: CASSPNRDSEQYF

abundance: once
j_gene: TRBJ2-3
v_gene: TRBV27
d_gene: TRBD2
CDR3nt: TGTGCCAGCAGTCACGAACCGGGACTAGGGTTCACAGATACGCAGTATTTT
CDR3aa: CASSHEPGLGFTDTQYF